The TCR beta chain under discussion was sequenced for a study of a mutant IDH1 vaccine in newly diagnosed glioma. Time point here: week 47, end of study. The investigators gave 300 ug of mutant IDH1 20-mer peptide in each vaccine dose, together with topical imiquimod. In weeks 1, 3, 5, 7, 11, 15, 19 and 23, patients were immunized, eight times in all. This CDR3 comprises 16 residues. The V segment lost 1 base and the J segment 5 bases; nucleotides outside the gene matches: 11. Germline V gives CDR1 GTSNPN, CDR2 SVGIG (reference sequence). Profiling relied on immunoSEQ multiplex PCR, and the TCRdb table lists in-frame clones only, not all of them. Found here are some 42,000 clones, 70% to 85% of them singletons; the top ten hold approximately 19%. Overall study findings and caveats: In around 93% of patients, immune responses induced by the vaccine occurred.

Comment on this clone: Antigen: not known.

The V and J genes are TRBV30 and TRBJ2-5; TRBD1 aligns across 9 bases. This clonotype was sampled from a man aged 18 to 30 with glioma. Some clones in this sample may be carry-over from other donors' samples. Sequenced material: PBMCs, taken from a glioma patient whose treatment included an IDH1 peptide vaccine. The CDR3 coding sequence is TGTGCCTGGAGTGAGGGGACAGGGAGGTTCCAGGAGACCCAGTACTTC. Protein: CAWSEGTGRFQETQYF.